This is a list of T cell receptor beta chains from one sample in a study of early T cells in non-severe SARS-CoV-2 infection. TCRdb used MiXCR to reprocess the 5' RACE reads, holding one entry per CDR3 protein. The sample lists around 63,000 distinct CDR3 sequences; 10% to 15% were seen once. Sequencing was performed on whole blood. All receptors derive from an adult who was a healthcare worker with PCR-confirmed SARS-CoV-2 infection or an uninfected control (not recorded which). CDR3s include the opening cysteine and the closing phenylalanine or tryptophan. A D gene is named only where the DNA matches it firmly. Only part of the rows carry a size: once, few, many, or a class if the clone is expanded.

j_gene: TRBJ2-7; d_gene: -; abundance: few; v_gene: TRBV10-2; CDR3aa: CASRNKIEQYF; CDR3nt: TGCGCCAGCAGGAACAAGATCGAGCAGTACTTC
j_gene: TRBJ1-4; d_gene: -; abundance: few; v_gene: TRBV20-1; CDR3aa: CSAPLQGREKLFF; CDR3nt: TGCAGTGCCCCCCTCCAGGGACGCGAAAAACTGTTTTTT
j_gene: TRBJ2-6; d_gene: -; abundance: many; v_gene: TRBV6-2/TRBV6-3; CDR3aa: CASSYGPGYSGANVLTF; CDR3nt: TGTGCCAGCAGTTACGGGCCTGGTTACTCTGGGGCCAACGTCCTGACTTTC
j_gene: TRBJ1-2; d_gene: -; abundance: many; v_gene: TRBV25-1; CDR3aa: CASSEYPDRNYGYTF; CDR3nt: TGTGCCAGCAGTGAATACCCGGACAGAAACTATGGCTACACCTTC
j_gene: TRBJ2-1; d_gene: -; abundance: few; v_gene: TRBV20-1; CDR3aa: CSAREREDSYNEQFF; CDR3nt: TGCAGTGCTAGAGAGCGAGAAGACAGCTACAATGAGCAGTTCTTC
j_gene: TRBJ2-2; d_gene: TRBD1; abundance: many; v_gene: TRBV2; CDR3aa: CARGTGGNTGELFF; CDR3nt: TGTGCCAGAGGGACAGGGGGTAACACCGGGGAGCTGTTTTTT
j_gene: TRBJ2-1; d_gene: -; abundance: few; v_gene: TRBV10-3; CDR3aa: CATAADNEQFF; CDR3nt: TGTGCCACCGCGGCGGACAATGAGCAGTTCTTC
j_gene: TRBJ2-1; d_gene: -; abundance: -; v_gene: TRBV7-2; CDR3aa: CASSLAGPGAGYNEQFF; CDR3nt: TGTGCCAGCAGCTTAGCGGGTCCGGGGGCCGGTTACAATGAGCAGTTCTTC
j_gene: TRBJ2-6; d_gene: -; abundance: few; v_gene: TRBV5-1; CDR3aa: CASSLLQSSGANVLTF; CDR3nt: TGCGCCAGCAGCTTGTTGCAGAGCTCTGGGGCCAACGTCCTGACTTTC
j_gene: TRBJ1-1; d_gene: -; abundance: medium-sized; v_gene: TRBV7-9; CDR3aa: CASSLGGLGRMNTEAFF; CDR3nt: TGTGCCAGCAGCTTGGGAGGGTTGGGGCGCATGAACACTGAAGCTTTCTTT
j_gene: TRBJ2-3; d_gene: -; abundance: many; v_gene: TRBV11-2; CDR3aa: CASSTSGADTQYF; CDR3nt: TGTGCCAGCAGCACCTCGGGGGCAGATACGCAGTATTTT
j_gene: TRBJ1-6; d_gene: -; abundance: -; v_gene: TRBV19; CDR3aa: CASSILLNSPLHF; CDR3nt: TGTGCCAGTAGTATACTCCTAAATTCACCCCTCCACTTT
j_gene: TRBJ2-1; d_gene: -; abundance: many; v_gene: TRBV3-1; CDR3aa: CASSPRVGLNEQFF; CDR3nt: TGTGCCAGCAGCCCCAGAGTGGGTTTAAATGAGCAGTTCTTC
j_gene: TRBJ1-5; d_gene: TRBD1; abundance: few; v_gene: TRBV12-3/TRBV12-4; CDR3aa: CASSSTTGVSNQPQHF; CDR3nt: TGTGCCAGCAGCTCTACAACAGGGGTTAGCAATCAGCCCCAGCATTTT
j_gene: TRBJ2-1; d_gene: TRBD2; abundance: few; v_gene: TRBV29-1; CDR3aa: CSVELAYNEQFF; CDR3nt: TGCAGCGTAGAACTAGCGTACAATGAGCAGTTCTTC
j_gene: TRBJ1-2; d_gene: -; abundance: many; v_gene: TRBV12-3/TRBV12-4; CDR3aa: CASSLDPDYGYTF; CDR3nt: TGTGCCAGCAGCCTCGACCCTGACTATGGCTACACCTTC